This is a list of T cell receptor beta chains from one sample in a study of blood T cell repertoires in COVID-19. The method was immunoSEQ multiplex PCR; TCRdb's version includes in-frame clones alone and lacks a portion of them. The data show fewer than 85,000 clones, with about 89% seen just once and under 9.5% held by the top ten. The material sequenced was peripheral blood. The source is a man aged 50-60 years with active COVID-19. Both conserved end residues are trimmed from each CDR3.

>10|TRBV28|TRBJ2-7
ASRTSPSEQY
>16|TRBV11-2|TRBJ2-1
ASSPGTSGRLYRNEQF
>13|TRBV4-1|TRBJ2-2
ASSQGQGWTGELF
>13|TRBV18|TRBJ2-7
ASSPIISGSSEQY
>14|TRBV24-1|TRBJ1-5
ATSDPGQDSNQPQH
>13|TRBV7-2|TRBJ1-5
ASSSGTGLNQPQH
>13|TRBV9|TRBJ2-3
ASSVGQGSTDTQY
>14|TRBV4-1|TRBJ1-2
ASSQGEGMTNYGYT
>10|TRBV7-2|TRBJ1-5
ASSSFDQPQH
>15|TRBV7-3|TRBJ2-6
ASSLSPWGAGANVLT
>13|TRBV4-3|TRBJ2-7
ASSRDGTGGFEQY
>11|TRBV19|TRBJ1-1
ASSPTVNTEAF
>15|TRBV6-1|TRBJ2-1
ASSETSGSLRYNEQF
>13|TRBV6-2/TRBV6-3|TRBJ2-1
ASSPGHISYNEQF
>13|TRBV4-2|TRBJ1-2
ASSQATGIQGGYT
>12|TRBV7-9|TRBJ1-1
ASSLAGGEGEAF
>13|TRBV5-1|TRBJ1-1
ASSLQSWGLTEAF
>9|TRBV6-2/TRBV6-3|TRBJ1-5
ASSTAGPQH
>11|TRBV27|TRBJ1-1
ASSLFPGTEAF
>14|TRBV7-3|TRBJ2-2
ASSTQGVRNTGELF
>12|TRBV6-4|TRBJ1-6
ASSAGGEDSPLH
>15|TRBV27|TRBJ1-1
ASSLSKEGVGVGEAF
>11|TRBV10-3|TRBJ2-3
AISGTGVDTQY
>13|TRBV6-5|TRBJ1-2
ASSSPGGASYGYT
>15|TRBV5-6|TRBJ1-3
ASSHRSQGNAGNTIY
>11|TRBV30|TRBJ1-4
ALEGGAGEKLF
>14|TRBV6-6|TRBJ2-5
ASSFGQGPGQETQY
>16|TRBV4-3|TRBJ2-4
ASSQVAGLAGDKNIQY
>14|TRBV5-4|TRBJ1-1
ASSDKRVGGDTEAF
>14|TRBV30|TRBJ1-1
AWRGRQGVRGTEAF
>11|TRBV28|TRBJ1-2
ASSLLRGYGYT
>12|TRBV28|TRBJ1-4
ASSLSGSNEKLF
>14|TRBV18|TRBJ2-5
ASGVAGGPNQETQY
>15|TRBV18|TRBJ2-2
ASSPTTSGSGTGELF
>11|TRBV7-8|TRBJ2-1
ASSFMGGNEQF
>11|TRBV28|TRBJ2-7
ASRFQGTYEQY
>9|TRBV4-3|TRBJ2-3
ASSRTSTQY
>11|TRBV27|TRBJ1-3
ASTTGFGNTIY
>11|TRBV6-5|TRBJ1-1
ASSWGWGTEAF
>13|TRBV27|TRBJ1-6
ASSLRHKNNSPLH
>13|TRBV9|TRBJ2-7
ASSPRDRGQEEQY
>12|TRBV28|TRBJ1-6
ASSLTVNNSPLH
>13|TRBV6-2/TRBV6-3|TRBJ2-7
ASSYRTGNSYEQY
>12|TRBV19|TRBJ2-7
ASSIWTGSYEQY
>14|TRBV3-1/TRBV3-2|TRBJ2-3
ASSALGGGPTDTQY
>13|TRBV7-8|TRBJ2-1
ASSLKLAGGQEQF
>12|TRBV11-1|TRBJ2-1
ASSLRDIYNEQF
>13|TRBV27|TRBJ2-3
ASGGGRGLPDTQY
>13|TRBV7-7|TRBJ1-5
ASHDIIYSNQPQH
>13|TRBV18|TRBJ2-1
ASSPDLAGGNEQF
>12|TRBV9|TRBJ1-1
ASSVALGDAEAF
>12|TRBV7-2|TRBJ1-6
ASSPGGGGSPLH
>10|TRBV19|TRBJ1-2
ASSMGRSGYT
>14|TRBV5-1|TRBJ1-6
ASSSGDQGTSSPLH
>12|TRBV5-1|TRBJ2-7
ASSADRGGDEQY
>12|TRBV5-6|TRBJ1-1
ASSLPQGNTEAF
>13|TRBV4-2|TRBJ1-4
ASSDRDIINEKLF